One sample yielded the 15 T cell receptor beta chains listed below, sequenced in a study of shared clonotypes between healthy human individuals. Sequencing used immunoSEQ multiplex PCR; TCRdb keeps in-frame clones, though not all of them. The sample gives about 2.4 million clones, approximately 94% of which show up once; more than 0.35% is in the top ten. Sequenced sample: naive CD4+ T cells from PBMCs. The subset is: CD45RA+ positively selected. The origin of the receptors is a man between 18 and 35 years old in good health. Some clones in this sample may be carry-over from other donors' samples.

This clone was detected once. At one boundary the junction diverges from the germline segment, which might be a read error. The CDR3 is CASSFNRDRGHF. The CDR3, as DNA: TGCGCCAGCAGCTTTAACCGGGACAGGGGGCACTTC. V is TRBV5-1 and J is TRBJ2-5, with 12 bases aligning to TRBD1. CDR3 size: 12 residues. Germline V gives CDR1 SGHRS, CDR2 YFSETQ.

Here the CDR3 reads CASSHMTDSNGYTF. The CDR3 DNA reads as TGTGCCAGTAGTCATATGACAGACTCCAATGGCTACACCTTC. This rearrangement joins TRBV19 to TRBJ1-2; possible D gene TRBD1, 5 bases. Between the trimmed V and J ends, which lost 5 bases and 6 bases, there was a span of 16 bases. Per the germline V gene, CDR1 is LNHDA and CDR2 is SQIVND (reference sequence). The CDR3 spans 14 residues.

To note about this clone: This CDR3 is also generated by other DNA sequences in the sample. The rearrangement joins TRBV7-6 to TRBJ2-6; no definite D call. Looked up from germline, CDR1 is SGHVS and CDR2 is FNYEAQ. V was trimmed by 1 base and J by 1 base, leaving 5 bases between them. The CDR3 covers 15 residues. Here the CDR3 reads CASSLGGSGANVLTF. CDR3 nucleotide sequence: TGTGCCAGCAGCTTAGGGGGTTCTGGGGCCAACGTCCTGACTTTC.

A single count supports this clone. The rearrangement joins TRBV6-6 to TRBJ1-3; D perhaps matches TRBD1 (5 bases). V was cut by 4 bases and J by 0 bases, with 10 bases left in between. Germline V lookup: CDR1 MNHNY, CDR2 SVGAGI (reference sequence). The CDR3 length is 15 residues. The CDR3 nucleotides read TGTGCCAGCAGTTTCGGGACGGACTCTGGAAACACCATATATTTT. This codes for CASSFGTDSGNTIYF.

This chain links TRBV18 with TRBJ2-5; no definite D call. Germline CDR1 reads KGHSH; CDR2 reads LQKENI. The CDR3 has 15 residues. V lost 3 bases, J lost 5 bases, and 16 bases lay in between. The CDR3 spells CASSPTMTVTETQYF. In nucleotides, the CDR3 is TGTGCCAGCTCACCCACCATGACCGTAACGGAGACCCAGTACTTC.

This clone turned up a few times. V is TRBV7-2 and J is TRBJ1-5; D may be TRBD1 (6 bases). This CDR3 region has 14 residues. Trimming stripped 4 bases from V and 3 bases from J, with 10 bases between. Germline V gives CDR1 SGHTA, CDR2 FQGNSA. The CDR3 loop reads CASSWTVLNQPQHF. The CDR3 DNA is TGTGCCAGCAGCTGGACAGTGCTCAATCAGCCCCAGCATTTT. The full variable domain, in which reference TRBV7-2 and TRBJ1-5 provide the parts outside the CDR3, is GAGVSQSPSNKVTEKGKDVELRCDPISGHTALYWYRQSLGQGLEFLIYFQGNSAPDKSGLPSDRFSAERTGGSVSTLTIQRTQQEDSAVYLCASSWTVLNQPQHFGDGTRLSIL.

This chain uses TRBV5-1 with TRBJ1-2; 10 nucleotides match TRBD1. V lost 4 bases, J lost 5 bases, and 5 bases stayed unmatched. The CDR3 spans 14 residues. Germline loops: CDR1 SGHRS, CDR2 YFSETQ. The CDR3 loop reads CASSGDRGGYGYTF. In nucleotides, the CDR3 is TGCGCCAGCAGCGGGGACAGGGGCGGGTATGGCTACACCTTC.

The chain couples TRBV27 to TRBJ2-1; no definite D call. CDR3 length: 19 amino acids. Trimming left V 2 bases short and J 5 bases short, with 25 bases between. The germline V gene encodes CDR1 MNHEY and CDR2 SMNVEV (reference sequence). This chain's CDR3 is CASSLRLRRGAVLNNEQFF. The CDR3 DNA reads as TGTGCCAGCAGTTTAAGACTGCGGCGCGGAGCAGTACTAAACAATGAGCAGTTCTTC.

Only one count was recorded for this clone. The rearrangement links TRBV9 to TRBJ2-1; 10 bases fit TRBD2. CDR1 and CDR2 from the germline V gene are SGDLS and YYNGEE. The CDR3 loop spans 15 amino acids. The V and J ends lost 4 bases and 7 bases, in that order; junction bases with no gene match: 8. CDR3 coding DNA: TGTGCCAGCAGCCTTACCCAGACTAGCGGGAATGAGCAGTTCTTC. Amino acids: CASSLTQTSGNEQFF.

In this sample, this clone turned up once. V gene TRBV19 combines with J gene TRBJ2-7, with D perhaps matching TRBD1 or TRBD2 (6 bases each). Germline loops: CDR1 LNHDA, CDR2 SQIVND (reference sequence). V lost 6 bases and J lost 2, with 17 bases in between. The CDR3 runs to 15 residues. CDR3 DNA sequence: TGTGCCAGTAGGGCCAGCGGAGGGGGGACCTACGAGCAGTACTTC. It codes for CASRASGGGTYEQYF.

The J gene is TRBJ2-7, the V gene TRBV9; 14 bases fit TRBD2. The CDR3 sequence is 19 residues long. The J segment lost 0 bases and the V segment lost 4 bases, leaving 12 bases of the junction unmatched. The V gene's germline CDR1 is SGDLS and CDR2 YYNGEE. In DNA, the CDR3 is TGTGCCAGCAGCCCTGGGACTAGCGGGAGATGGGGGGCCTCCTACGAGCAGTACTTC. Translation: CASSPGTSGRWGASYEQYF.

The CDR3 reads CASSPGHANTEAFF. The CDR3 region has the DNA TGTGCCAGCAGCCCCGGACACGCGAACACTGAAGCTTTCTTT. This chain connects TRBV5-4 to TRBJ1-1, with a possible D match to TRBD1 (5 bases). V was shortened by 4 bases and J by 1 base, with 11 bases between the two germline ends. The CDR3 loop spans 14 amino acids. Germline CDR1 reads SGHNT; CDR2 reads YYREEE (reference sequence).

The genes are TRBV6-5 and TRBJ2-1; 7 nucleotides align to TRBD2. The CDR3 is 15 residues long. The V gene's germline CDR1 is MNHEY and CDR2 SVGAGI. Trimming cost V 6 bases and J 0 bases; bases outside gene matches: 5. The CDR3 DNA reads as TGTGCCAGCAGATCTCTAGCGGCCTCCTACAATGAGCAGTTCTTC. It specifies CASRSLAASYNEQFF.

With respect to this clone: The sample has other DNA sequences that encode this CDR3 too. The genes are TRBV19 and TRBJ2-3, with D unresolved. Trimming shortened V by 4 bases and J by 5 bases, and 4 bases separated the two germline ends. This CDR3 has 11 residues. Germline values: CDR1 LNHDA, CDR2 SQIVND (reference sequence). CDR3 coding DNA: TGTGCCAGTAGTAGGGGAGATACGCAGTATTTT. Encoded protein: CASSRGDTQYF.

The chain joins TRBV4-1 to TRBJ2-1; 8 bases are a match to TRBD2. Germline loops: CDR1 MGHRA, CDR2 YSYEKL. Germline trimming cut 8 bases from V and 7 bases from J; bases unmatched to any gene: 13. The CDR3 is made up of 15 amino acids. In nucleotides, the CDR3 is TGCGCCAGCGCCAGCTTAATAGTAGCGGGAAATGAGCAGTTCTTC. Residues: CASASLIVAGNEQFF.